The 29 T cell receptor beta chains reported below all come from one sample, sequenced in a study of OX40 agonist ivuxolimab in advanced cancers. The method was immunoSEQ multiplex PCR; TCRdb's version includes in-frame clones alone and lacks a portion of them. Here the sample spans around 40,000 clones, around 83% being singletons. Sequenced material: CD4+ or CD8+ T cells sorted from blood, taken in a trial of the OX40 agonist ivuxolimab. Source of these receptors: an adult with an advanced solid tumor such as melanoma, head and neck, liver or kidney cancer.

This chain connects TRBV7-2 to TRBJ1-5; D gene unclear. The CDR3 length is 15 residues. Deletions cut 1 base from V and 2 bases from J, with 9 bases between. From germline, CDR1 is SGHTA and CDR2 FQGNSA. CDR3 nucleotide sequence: TGTGCCAGCAGCTTAGGAGGAGACGGCAATCAGCCCCAGCATTTT. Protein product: CASSLGGDGNQPQHF.

The CDR3 region is CASSFTSGYEQFF. CDR3 nucleotide sequence: TGTGCCAGCAGTTTTACCTCCGGGTATGAGCAGTTCTTC. The chain carries TRBV28 and TRBJ2-1, with D uncertain. With 3 bases removed from V and 8 bases from J, the gap between germline ends came to 11 bases. The CDR3 has 13 residues. Germline V lookup: CDR1 MDHEN, CDR2 SYDVKM.

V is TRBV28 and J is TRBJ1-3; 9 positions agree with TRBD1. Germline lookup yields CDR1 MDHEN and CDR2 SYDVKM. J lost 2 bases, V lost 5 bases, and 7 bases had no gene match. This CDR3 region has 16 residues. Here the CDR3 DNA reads TGTGCCAGCAGTGCAACAGGGGGCCTTACTGGAAACACCATATATTTT. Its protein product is CASSATGGLTGNTIYF.

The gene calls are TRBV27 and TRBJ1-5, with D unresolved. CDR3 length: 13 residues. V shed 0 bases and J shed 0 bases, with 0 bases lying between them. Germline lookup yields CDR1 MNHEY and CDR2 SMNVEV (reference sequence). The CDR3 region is CASSLSSNQPQHF. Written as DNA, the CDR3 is TGTGCCAGCAGTTTATCTAGCAATCAGCCCCAGCATTTT.

The CDR3 is CASSVSVLAVASYNEQFF. In DNA, the CDR3 is TGTGCCAGCAGCGTATCCGTTCTAGCGGTGGCATCCTACAATGAGCAGTTCTTC. The chain joins TRBV2 to TRBJ2-1, with 7 positions matching TRBD2. The CDR3 is made up of 18 amino acids. Germline V lookup: CDR1 SNHLY, CDR2 FYNNEI. Trimming cost V 6 bases and J 1 base; bases outside gene matches: 15.

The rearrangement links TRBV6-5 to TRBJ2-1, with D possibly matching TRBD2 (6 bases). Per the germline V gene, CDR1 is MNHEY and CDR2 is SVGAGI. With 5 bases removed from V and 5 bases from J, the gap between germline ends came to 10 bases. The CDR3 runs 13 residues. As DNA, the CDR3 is TGTGCCAGCAGTGAGGGGACTCACAATGAGCAGTTCTTC. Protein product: CASSEGTHNEQFF.

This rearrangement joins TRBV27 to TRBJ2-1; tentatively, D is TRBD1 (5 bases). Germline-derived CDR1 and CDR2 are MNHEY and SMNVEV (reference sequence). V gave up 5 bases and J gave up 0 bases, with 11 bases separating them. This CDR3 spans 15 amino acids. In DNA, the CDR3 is TGTGCCAGCAGTCTCACAGGAAGCTCCTACAATGAGCAGTTCTTC. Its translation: CASSLTGSSYNEQFF.

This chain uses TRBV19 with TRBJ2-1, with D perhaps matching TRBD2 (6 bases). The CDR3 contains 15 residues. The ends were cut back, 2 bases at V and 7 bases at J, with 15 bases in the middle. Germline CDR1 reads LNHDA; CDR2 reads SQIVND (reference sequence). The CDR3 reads CASSILGGAENEQFF. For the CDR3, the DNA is TGTGCCAGTAGTATACTAGGAGGGGCGGAGAATGAGCAGTTCTTC.

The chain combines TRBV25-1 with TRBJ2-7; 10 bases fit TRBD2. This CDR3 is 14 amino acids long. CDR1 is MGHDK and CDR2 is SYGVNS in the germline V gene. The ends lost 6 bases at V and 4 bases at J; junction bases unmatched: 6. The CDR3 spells CASSFGLAAYEQYF. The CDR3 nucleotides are TGTGCCAGCAGCTTTGGACTAGCGGCTTACGAGCAGTACTTC.

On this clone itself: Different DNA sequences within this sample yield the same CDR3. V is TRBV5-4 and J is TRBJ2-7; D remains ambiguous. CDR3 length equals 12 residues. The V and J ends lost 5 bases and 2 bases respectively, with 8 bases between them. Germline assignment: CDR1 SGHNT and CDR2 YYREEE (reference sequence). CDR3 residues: CASSLGTYEQYF. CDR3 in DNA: TGTGCCAGCAGTCTGGGTACCTACGAGCAGTACTTC.

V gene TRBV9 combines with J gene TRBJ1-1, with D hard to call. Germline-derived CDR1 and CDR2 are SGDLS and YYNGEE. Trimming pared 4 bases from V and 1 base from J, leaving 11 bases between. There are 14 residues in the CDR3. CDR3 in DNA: TGTGCCAGCAGCCTCCTAAGCGCGAACACTGAAGCTTTCTTT. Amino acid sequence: CASSLLSANTEAFF.

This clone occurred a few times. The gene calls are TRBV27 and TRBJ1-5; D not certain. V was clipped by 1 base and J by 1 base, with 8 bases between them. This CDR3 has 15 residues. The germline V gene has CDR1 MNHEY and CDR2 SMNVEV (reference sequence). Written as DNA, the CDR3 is TGTGCCAGCAGTTTATACCTGTCCAGCAATCAGCCCCAGCATTTT. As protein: CASSLYLSSNQPQHF.

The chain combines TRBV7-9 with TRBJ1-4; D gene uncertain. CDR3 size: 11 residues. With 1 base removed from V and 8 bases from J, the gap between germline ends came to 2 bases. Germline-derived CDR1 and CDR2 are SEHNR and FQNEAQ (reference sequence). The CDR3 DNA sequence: TGTGCCAGCAGCTTAGTAGAAAAACTGTTTTTT. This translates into CASSLVEKLFF. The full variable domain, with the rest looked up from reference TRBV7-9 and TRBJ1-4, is DTGVSQNPRHKITKRGQNVTFRCDPISEHNRLYWYRQTLGQGPEFLTYFQNEAQLEKSRLLSDRFSAERPKGSFSTLEIQRTEQGDSAMYLCASSLVEKLFFGSGTQLSVL.

This CDR3 reads CASSPLGNSRSLYGYTF. The CDR3 DNA reads TGTGCCAGCAGCCCACTAGGTAACAGCCGAAGTCTCTATGGCTACACCTTC. The rearrangement uses TRBV28 and TRBJ1-2; D gene ambiguous. The CDR3 has 17 amino acids. V was shortened by 6 bases and J by 4 bases, with 24 bases between the two germline ends. CDR1 is MDHEN, CDR2 SYDVKM, per germline.

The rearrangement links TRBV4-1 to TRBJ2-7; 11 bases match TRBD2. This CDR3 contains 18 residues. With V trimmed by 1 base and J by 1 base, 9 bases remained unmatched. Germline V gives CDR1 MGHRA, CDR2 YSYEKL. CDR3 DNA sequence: TGCGCCAGCAGCCAAGGGGAACCGGGACTAGCGGTTTCCTACGAGCAGTACTTC. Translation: CASSQGEPGLAVSYEQYF.

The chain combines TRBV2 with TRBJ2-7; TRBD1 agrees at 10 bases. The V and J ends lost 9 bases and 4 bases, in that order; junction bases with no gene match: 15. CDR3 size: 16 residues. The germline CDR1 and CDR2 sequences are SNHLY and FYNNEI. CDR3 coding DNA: TGTGCCAGAAATAAGATAGGACAGGGGGAGTTTTACGAGCAGTACTTC. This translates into CARNKIGQGEFYEQYF.

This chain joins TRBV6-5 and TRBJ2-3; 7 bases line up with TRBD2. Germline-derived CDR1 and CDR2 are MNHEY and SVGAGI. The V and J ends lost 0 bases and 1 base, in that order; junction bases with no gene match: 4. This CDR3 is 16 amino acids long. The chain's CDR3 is CASSYSTAGRTDTQYF. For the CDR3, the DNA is TGTGCCAGCAGTTACTCCACAGCGGGGCGCACAGATACGCAGTATTTT.

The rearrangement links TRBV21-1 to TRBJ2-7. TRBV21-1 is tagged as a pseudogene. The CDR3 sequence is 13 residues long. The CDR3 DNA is TGTGCCAGCAGCAAAACGGGCCGGTGGAGCCAGTACTTC. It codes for CASSKTGRWSQYF.

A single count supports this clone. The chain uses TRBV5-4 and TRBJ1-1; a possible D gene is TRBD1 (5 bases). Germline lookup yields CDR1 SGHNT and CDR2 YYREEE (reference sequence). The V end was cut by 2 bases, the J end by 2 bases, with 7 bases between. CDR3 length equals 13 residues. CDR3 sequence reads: CASSLQANTEAFF. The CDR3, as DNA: TGTGCCAGCAGCTTACAGGCCAACACTGAAGCTTTCTTT.

The chain's CDR3 is CASSQGRGSYEQYF. Here the CDR3 DNA reads TGTGCCAGCAGCCAAGGTAGGGGTTCTTACGAGCAGTACTTC. The V and J genes are TRBV5-4 and TRBJ2-7; tentative D call: TRBD1 (5 bases). The V end was cut by 4 bases, the J end by 4 bases, with 15 bases between. Looked up from germline, CDR1 is SGHNT and CDR2 is YYREEE (reference sequence). This CDR3 contains 14 residues.

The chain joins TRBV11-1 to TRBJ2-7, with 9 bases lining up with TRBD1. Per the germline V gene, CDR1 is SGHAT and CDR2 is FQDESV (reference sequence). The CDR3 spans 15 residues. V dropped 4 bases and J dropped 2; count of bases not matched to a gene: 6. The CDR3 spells CASSSLTGGAYEQYF. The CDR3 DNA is TGTGCCAGCAGCTCCCTGACAGGGGGGGCCTACGAGCAGTACTTC.

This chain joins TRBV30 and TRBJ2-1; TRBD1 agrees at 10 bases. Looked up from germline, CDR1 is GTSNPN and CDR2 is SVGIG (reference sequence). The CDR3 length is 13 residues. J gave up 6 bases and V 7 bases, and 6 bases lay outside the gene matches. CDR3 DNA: TGTGCCTACCGGGACAGGGGTCTCAATGAGCAGTTCTTC. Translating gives CAYRDRGLNEQFF. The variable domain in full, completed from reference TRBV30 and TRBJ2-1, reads SQTIHQWPATLVQPVGSPLSLECTVEGTSNPNLYWYRQAAGRGLQLLFYSVGIGQISSEVPQNLSASRPQDRQFILSSKKLLLSDSGFYLCAYRDRGLNEQFFGPGTRLTVL.

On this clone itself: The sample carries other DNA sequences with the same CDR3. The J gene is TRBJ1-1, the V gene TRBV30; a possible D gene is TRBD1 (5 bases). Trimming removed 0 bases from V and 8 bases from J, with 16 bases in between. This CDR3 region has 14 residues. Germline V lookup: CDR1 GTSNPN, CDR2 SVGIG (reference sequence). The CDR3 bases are TGTGCCTGGAGTGTTGGGCCGGGTTGGGGGGAAGCTTTCTTT. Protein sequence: CAWSVGPGWGEAFF.

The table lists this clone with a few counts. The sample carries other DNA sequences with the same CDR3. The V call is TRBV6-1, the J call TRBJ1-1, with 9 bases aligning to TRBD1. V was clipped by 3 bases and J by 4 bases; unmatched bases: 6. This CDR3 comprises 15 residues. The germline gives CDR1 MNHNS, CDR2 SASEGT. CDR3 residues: CASSDETGGSTEAFF. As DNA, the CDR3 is TGTGCCAGCAGTGATGAGACAGGGGGATCCACTGAAGCTTTCTTT.

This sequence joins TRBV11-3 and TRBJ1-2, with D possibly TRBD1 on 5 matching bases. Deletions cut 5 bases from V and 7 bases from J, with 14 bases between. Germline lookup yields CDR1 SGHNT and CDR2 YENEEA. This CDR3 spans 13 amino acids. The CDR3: CASSPGGEGGYTF. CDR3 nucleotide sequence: TGTGCCAGCAGCCCCGGGGGAGAGGGTGGCTACACCTTC.

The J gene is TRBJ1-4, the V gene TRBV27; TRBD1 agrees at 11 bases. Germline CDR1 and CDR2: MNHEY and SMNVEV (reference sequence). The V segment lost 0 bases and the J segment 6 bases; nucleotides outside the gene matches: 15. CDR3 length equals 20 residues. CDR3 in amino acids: CASSLSSSRDRGNDYEKLFF. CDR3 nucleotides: TGTGCCAGCAGTTTATCAAGCTCCCGGGACAGGGGGAACGATTATGAAAAACTGTTTTTT. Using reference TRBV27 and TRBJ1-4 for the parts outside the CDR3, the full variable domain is EAQVTQNPRYLITVTGKKLTVTCSQNMNHEYMSWYRQDPGLGLRQIYYSMNVEVTDKGDVPEGYKVSRKEKRNFPLILESPSPNQTSLYFCASSLSSSRDRGNDYEKLFFGSGTQLSVL.

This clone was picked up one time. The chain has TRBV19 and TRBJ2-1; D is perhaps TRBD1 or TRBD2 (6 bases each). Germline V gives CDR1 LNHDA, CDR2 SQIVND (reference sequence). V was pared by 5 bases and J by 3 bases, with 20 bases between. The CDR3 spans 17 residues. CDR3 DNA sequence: TGTGCCAGTAGTGTCAGTTGGGGGGACACATTCTACAATGAGCAGTTCTTC. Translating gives CASSVSWGDTFYNEQFF.

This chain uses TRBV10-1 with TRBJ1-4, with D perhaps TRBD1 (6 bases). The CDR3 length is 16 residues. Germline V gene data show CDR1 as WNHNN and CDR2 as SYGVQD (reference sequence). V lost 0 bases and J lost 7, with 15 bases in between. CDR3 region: CASSESCRGLIEKLFF. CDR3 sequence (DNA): TGCGCCAGCAGTGAGTCGTGCCGGGGGCTAATTGAAAAACTGTTTTTT.

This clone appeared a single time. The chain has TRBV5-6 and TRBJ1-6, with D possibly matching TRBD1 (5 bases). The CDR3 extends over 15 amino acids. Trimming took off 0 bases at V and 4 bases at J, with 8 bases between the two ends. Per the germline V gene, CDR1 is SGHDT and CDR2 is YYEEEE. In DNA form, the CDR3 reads TGTGCCAGCAGCTTGGCGACAGATTATAATTCACCCCTCCACTTT. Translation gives CASSLATDYNSPLHF.